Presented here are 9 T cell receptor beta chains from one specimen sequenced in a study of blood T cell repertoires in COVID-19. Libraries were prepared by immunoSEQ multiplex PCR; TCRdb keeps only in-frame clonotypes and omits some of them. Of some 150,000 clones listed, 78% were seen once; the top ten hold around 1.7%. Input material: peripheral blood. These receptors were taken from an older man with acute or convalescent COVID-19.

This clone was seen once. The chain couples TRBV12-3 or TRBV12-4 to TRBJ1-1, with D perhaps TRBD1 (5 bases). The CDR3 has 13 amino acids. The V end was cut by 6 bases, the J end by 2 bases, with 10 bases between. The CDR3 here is CASSIDRNTEAFF. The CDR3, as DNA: TGTGCCAGCAGCATCGACAGAAACACTGAAGCTTTCTTT.

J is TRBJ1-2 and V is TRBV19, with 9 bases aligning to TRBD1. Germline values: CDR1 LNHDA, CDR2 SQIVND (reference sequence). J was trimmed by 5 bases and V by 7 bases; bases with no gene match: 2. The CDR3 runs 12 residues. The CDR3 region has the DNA TGTGCCAGTAAGGACAGGGGTTATGGCTACACCTTC. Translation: CASKDRGYGYTF.

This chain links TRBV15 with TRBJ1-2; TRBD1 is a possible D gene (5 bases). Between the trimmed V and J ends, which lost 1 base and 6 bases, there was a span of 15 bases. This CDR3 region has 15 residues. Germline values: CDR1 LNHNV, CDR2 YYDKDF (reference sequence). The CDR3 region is CATSRVGEDLNGYTF. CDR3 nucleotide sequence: TGTGCCACCAGCAGAGTGGGGGAGGACTTAAATGGCTACACCTTC.

The CDR3 here is CAWSLLGLAGSETQYF. The DNA for the CDR3 is TGTGCCTGGAGTCTTCTGGGACTAGCGGGGTCAGAGACCCAGTACTTC. V gene TRBV30 combines with J gene TRBJ2-5; 13 bases agree with TRBD2. V gave up 2 bases and J gave up 4 bases; unmatched junction bases: 7. CDR3 length equals 16 residues. Germline assignment: CDR1 GTSNPN and CDR2 SVGIG (reference sequence).

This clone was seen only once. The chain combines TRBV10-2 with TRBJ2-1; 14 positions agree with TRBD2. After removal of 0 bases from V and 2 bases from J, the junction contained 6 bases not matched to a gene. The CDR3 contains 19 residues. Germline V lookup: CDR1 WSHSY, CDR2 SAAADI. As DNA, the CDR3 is TGCGCCAGCAGTGAGTCGACTAGCGGGGGGGTTTATGCCTACAATGAGCAGTTCTTC. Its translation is CASSESTSGGVYAYNEQFF.

The CDR3: CASSQTMTVINYGYTF. The CDR3 nucleotides read TGCGCCAGCAGCCAAACCATGACAGTAATCAACTATGGCTACACCTTC. The J gene is TRBJ1-2, the V gene TRBV4-1; a possible D gene is TRBD1 (5 bases). This CDR3 comprises 16 residues. V was pared by 2 bases and J by 2 bases, with 15 bases between. Germline CDR1 reads MGHRA; CDR2 reads YSYEKL.

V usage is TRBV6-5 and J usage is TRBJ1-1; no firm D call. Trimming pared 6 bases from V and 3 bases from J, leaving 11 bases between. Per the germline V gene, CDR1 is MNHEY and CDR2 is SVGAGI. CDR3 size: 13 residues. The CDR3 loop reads CASSLREHTEAFF. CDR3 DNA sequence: TGTGCCAGCAGCCTGCGGGAACACACTGAAGCTTTCTTT.

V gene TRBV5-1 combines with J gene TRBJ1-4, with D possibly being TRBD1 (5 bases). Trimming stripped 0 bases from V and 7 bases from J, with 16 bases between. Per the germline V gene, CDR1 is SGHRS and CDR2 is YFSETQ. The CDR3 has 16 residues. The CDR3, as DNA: TGCGCCAGCAGCTTGGCCAGGAGGGGTTTAGGTGAAAAACTGTTTTTT. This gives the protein CASSLARRGLGEKLFF.

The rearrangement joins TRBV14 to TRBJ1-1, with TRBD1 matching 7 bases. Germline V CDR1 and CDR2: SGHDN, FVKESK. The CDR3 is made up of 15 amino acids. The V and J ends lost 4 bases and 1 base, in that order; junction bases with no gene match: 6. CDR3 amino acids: CASSRTGNRNTEAFF. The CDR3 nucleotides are TGTGCCAGCAGCCGGACAGGTAATCGGAACACTGAAGCTTTCTTT.